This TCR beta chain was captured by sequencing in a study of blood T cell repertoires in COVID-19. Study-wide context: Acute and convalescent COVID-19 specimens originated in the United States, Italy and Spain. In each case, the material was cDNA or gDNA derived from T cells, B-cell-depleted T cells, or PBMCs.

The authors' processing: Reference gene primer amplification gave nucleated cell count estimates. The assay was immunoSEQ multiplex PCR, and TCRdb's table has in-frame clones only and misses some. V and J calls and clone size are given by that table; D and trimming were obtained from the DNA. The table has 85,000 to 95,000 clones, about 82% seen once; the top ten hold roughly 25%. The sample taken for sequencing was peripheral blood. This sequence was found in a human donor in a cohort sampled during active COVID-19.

This CDR3 is CASSLSRGSGELFF. CDR3 sequence (DNA): TGTGCCAGCAGCTTATCCAGGGGGTCCGGGGAGCTGTTTTTT. The chain links TRBV7-3 to TRBJ2-2; 7 bases are a match to TRBD1. Unmatched junction bases numbered 3, after V lost 2 bases and J lost 6 bases. Germline-derived CDR1 and CDR2 are SGHTA and FQGTGA. The CDR3 runs 14 residues.